Listed below are T cell receptor beta chains from one sample, sequenced in a study of CD8 T cells in ankylosing spondylitis. TCRdb called the 5' RACE reads again in MiXCR, with one record for every CDR3 protein. The table lists more than 150,000 distinct CDR3 sequences, roughly 18% of them singletons. Sequencing used blood, either unsorted or a sorted T cell fraction (not recorded which). The receptors were sampled from a male donor aged 5 to 29 with ankylosing spondylitis or in good health (not recorded which). The CDR3 runs from the conserved cysteine through the conserved F or W. Fields, in order: CDR3 protein, CDR3 DNA, D gene, CDR3 length, V gene, J gene, clone size. A D gene is named only where the DNA matches it firmly. For some rows the clone size is stated as once, few or many, or as a class when expanded; others skip it.

CDR3aa: CASSYDRSGNTEAFF
CDR3nt: TGTGCCAGCAGTTACGACCGGTCAGGAAACACTGAAGCTTTCTTT
d_gene: -
len: 15
v_gene: TRBV6-5
j_gene: TRBJ1-1
abundance: many

CDR3aa: CSASTTATGELFF
CDR3nt: TGCAGTGCTAGTACGACAGCGACCGGGGAGCTGTTTTTT
d_gene: -
len: 13
v_gene: TRBV20-1
j_gene: TRBJ2-2
abundance: -

CDR3aa: CATSRENQPQHF
CDR3nt: TGTGCCACCAGCAGAGAAAATCAGCCCCAGCATTTT
d_gene: -
len: 12
v_gene: TRBV15
j_gene: TRBJ1-5
abundance: many

CDR3aa: CASSPRSERERQETQYF
CDR3nt: TGTGCCAGCTCACCACGCTCGGAGCGGGAGCGCCAAGAGACCCAGTACTTC
d_gene: TRBD2
len: 17
v_gene: TRBV18
j_gene: TRBJ2-5
abundance: many

CDR3aa: CASSLTALAKNIQYF
CDR3nt: TGTGCCAGCAGCTTAACGGCCTTAGCCAAAAACATTCAGTACTTC
d_gene: -
len: 15
v_gene: TRBV5-6
j_gene: TRBJ2-4
abundance: -

CDR3aa: CASSFGTSVEQFF
CDR3nt: TGTGCCAGCAGTTTTGGGACTAGCGTTGAGCAGTTCTTC
d_gene: TRBD2
len: 13
v_gene: TRBV12-3/TRBV12-4
j_gene: TRBJ2-1
abundance: many

CDR3aa: CASSPAPGAGELFF
CDR3nt: TGTGCCAGCAGCCCTGCGCCCGGGGCCGGGGAGCTGTTTTTT
d_gene: -
len: 14
v_gene: TRBV12-3/TRBV12-4
j_gene: TRBJ2-2
abundance: many

CDR3aa: CASSLAAGGRNEQFF
CDR3nt: TGTGCCAGCAGTTTAGCAGCGGGAGGCCGAAATGAGCAGTTCTTC
d_gene: TRBD2
len: 15
v_gene: TRBV12-3/TRBV12-4
j_gene: TRBJ2-1
abundance: many

CDR3aa: CASSLALSGDPDTQYF
CDR3nt: TGCGCCAGCAGCCTAGCCCTGTCGGGAGACCCAGATACGCAGTATTTT
d_gene: -
len: 16
v_gene: TRBV5-1
j_gene: TRBJ2-3
abundance: many

CDR3aa: CASSLGTGVNTEAFF
CDR3nt: TGTGCCAGCAGCTTAGGGACAGGGGTGAACACTGAAGCTTTCTTT
d_gene: TRBD1
len: 15
v_gene: TRBV11-3
j_gene: TRBJ1-1
abundance: -

CDR3aa: CASSLVGLGGNTGELFF
CDR3nt: TGTGCCAGCAGCTTAGTCGGTCTAGGCGGGAACACCGGGGAGCTGTTTTTT
d_gene: -
len: 17
v_gene: TRBV13
j_gene: TRBJ2-2
abundance: many

CDR3aa: CASSQDEGSSYNEQFF
CDR3nt: TGCGCCAGCAGCCAAGATGAAGGCAGCTCCTACAATGAGCAGTTCTTC
d_gene: -
len: 16
v_gene: TRBV4-3
j_gene: TRBJ2-1
abundance: many

CDR3aa: CASSQGLGVGNEQFF
CDR3nt: TGCGCCAGCAGCCAAGGTCTAGGGGTTGGTAATGAGCAGTTCTTC
d_gene: -
len: 15
v_gene: TRBV4-1
j_gene: TRBJ2-1
abundance: -

CDR3aa: CASSLGGRLYNEQFF
CDR3nt: TGTGCCAGCAGCTTGGGCGGGAGGCTGTACAATGAGCAGTTCTTC
d_gene: TRBD2
len: 15
v_gene: TRBV7-9
j_gene: TRBJ2-1
abundance: many

CDR3aa: CASSLMSHSTDTQYF
CDR3nt: TGCGCCAGCAGCTTGATGAGCCATAGCACAGATACGCAGTATTTT
d_gene: -
len: 15
v_gene: TRBV5-1
j_gene: TRBJ2-3
abundance: many

CDR3aa: CSASGADTQYF
CDR3nt: TGCAGTGCTTCGGGGGCAGATACGCAGTATTTT
d_gene: -
len: 11
v_gene: TRBV20-1
j_gene: TRBJ2-3
abundance: -

CDR3aa: CASSSSQQETQYF
CDR3nt: TGTGCCAGCAGTTCGTCTCAGCAAGAGACCCAGTACTTC
d_gene: -
len: 13
v_gene: TRBV2
j_gene: TRBJ2-5
abundance: many

CDR3aa: CASTLGGVPTEAFF
CDR3nt: TGTGCCAGTACCCTAGGAGGGGTCCCGACTGAAGCTTTCTTT
d_gene: -
len: 14
v_gene: TRBV19
j_gene: TRBJ1-1
abundance: few

CDR3aa: CASSLNNNEQFF
CDR3nt: TGTGCCAGCAGCTTAAACAACAATGAGCAGTTCTTC
d_gene: -
len: 12
v_gene: TRBV12-3/TRBV12-4
j_gene: TRBJ2-1
abundance: -

CDR3aa: CASRDGMTGRETQYF
CDR3nt: TGTGCCAGCAGGGACGGTATGACGGGAAGAGAGACCCAGTACTTC
d_gene: -
len: 15
v_gene: TRBV6-2/TRBV6-3
j_gene: TRBJ2-5
abundance: many

CDR3aa: CASSNQTSVPNEQFF
CDR3nt: TGTGCCAGCAGTAACCAGACTAGCGTTCCCAATGAGCAGTTCTTC
d_gene: TRBD2
len: 15
v_gene: TRBV6-6
j_gene: TRBJ2-1
abundance: -

CDR3aa: CASSLTPVLAGGGTGELFF
CDR3nt: TGTGCCAGCAGCTTAACTCCTGTACTAGCGGGAGGAGGGACCGGGGAGCTGTTTTTT
d_gene: TRBD2
len: 19
v_gene: TRBV7-3
j_gene: TRBJ2-2
abundance: many

CDR3aa: CASSPNRGNTGELFF
CDR3nt: TGTGCCAGCAGCCCTAACAGGGGAAACACCGGGGAGCTGTTTTTT
d_gene: TRBD1
len: 15
v_gene: TRBV12-3/TRBV12-4
j_gene: TRBJ2-2
abundance: many

CDR3aa: CASRLAGVGNEQFF
CDR3nt: TGTGCCAGCCGACTAGCGGGAGTGGGGAATGAGCAGTTCTTC
d_gene: TRBD2
len: 14
v_gene: TRBV6-2/TRBV6-3
j_gene: TRBJ2-1
abundance: many

CDR3aa: CAWGTSGSTYPFF
CDR3nt: TGTGCCTGGGGGACTAGCGGGAGTACTTATCCGTTCTTC
d_gene: TRBD2
len: 13
v_gene: TRBV30
j_gene: TRBJ2-1
abundance: many

CDR3aa: CASSKGVGSNEQFF
CDR3nt: TGTGCCAGCAGCAAAGGGGTAGGGTCAAATGAGCAGTTCTTC
d_gene: -
len: 14
v_gene: TRBV21-1
j_gene: TRBJ2-1
abundance: many

CDR3aa: CASSLQIGETQYF
CDR3nt: TGTGCCAGCAGTTTGCAAATTGGGGAGACCCAGTACTTC
d_gene: -
len: 13
v_gene: TRBV12-3/TRBV12-4
j_gene: TRBJ2-5
abundance: many

CDR3aa: CASSFSGREDVKYF
CDR3nt: TGTGCCAGCAGCTTCAGCGGGAGGGAGGATGTCAAGTACTTC
d_gene: TRBD2
len: 14
v_gene: TRBV11-2
j_gene: TRBJ2-7
abundance: -

CDR3aa: CASSPGTGEDTQYF
CDR3nt: TGTGCCAGCTCACCCGGGACAGGGGAAGATACGCAGTATTTT
d_gene: TRBD1
len: 14
v_gene: TRBV18
j_gene: TRBJ2-3
abundance: -

CDR3aa: CASSLIQGKALAKNIQYF
CDR3nt: TGTGCCAGCAGCTTAATTCAAGGAAAAGCTTTAGCCAAAAACATTCAGTACTTC
d_gene: -
len: 18
v_gene: TRBV7-8
j_gene: TRBJ2-4
abundance: many

CDR3aa: CAWRASGYTF
CDR3nt: TGTGCCTGGAGGGCGAGCGGCTACACCTTC
d_gene: -
len: 10
v_gene: TRBV30
j_gene: TRBJ1-2
abundance: -

CDR3aa: CASAGAYEQYF
CDR3nt: TGTGCCAGTGCGGGGGCCTACGAGCAGTACTTC
d_gene: TRBD2
len: 11
v_gene: TRBV11-2
j_gene: TRBJ2-7
abundance: -

CDR3aa: CASSHAGYGTDTQYF
CDR3nt: TGCGCCAGCAGCCACGCAGGGTATGGCACAGATACGCAGTATTTT
d_gene: -
len: 15
v_gene: TRBV4-3
j_gene: TRBJ2-3
abundance: many

CDR3aa: CSVATSGRGEQYF
CDR3nt: TGCAGCGTTGCGACTAGCGGGAGGGGTGAGCAGTACTTC
d_gene: TRBD2
len: 13
v_gene: TRBV29-1
j_gene: TRBJ2-7
abundance: few

CDR3aa: CSASDGVNTEAFF
CDR3nt: TGCAGTGCTTCCGACGGGGTGAACACTGAAGCTTTCTTT
d_gene: -
len: 13
v_gene: TRBV20-1
j_gene: TRBJ1-1
abundance: -